This T cell receptor beta chain originates from a study of T-cell reconstitution after alpha-beta-depleted transplantation in children. This CDR3 is 15 amino acids long. CDR1 and CDR2 (germline): MGHDK, SYGVNS. Germline trimming cut 8 bases from V and 4 bases from J; bases unmatched to any gene: 8. The TCRbeta library incorporated unique molecular identifiers. TCRdb re-called the PCR reads with MiXCR, one entry per CDR3 protein. The sample holds about 610,000 distinct CDR3 sequences, about 10% seen once. The sample here was PBMCs from the stem cell graft donor, taken from the stem cell graft. The TCR sequence derives from a human donor who donated a stem cell graft to a child with acute myeloid leukemia. The V gene is TRBV25-1, the J gene TRBJ2-6; the match to TRBD1 covers 7 bases. CDR3 sequence reads: CASGQRGPGANVLTF. DNA of the CDR3: TGTGCCAGCGGCCAAAGGGGGCCAGGGGCCAACGTCCTGACTTTC.